The 27 T cell receptor beta chains reported below all come from one sample, sequenced in a study of blood T cell repertoires in COVID-19. This table comes from immunoSEQ multiplex PCR, and its TCRdb copy is limited to in-frame clones, with some not included. This sample yields 150,000 or so clones, of which approximately 80% are seen a single time; over 4% belongs to the top ten. Specimen: PBMCs or T cells enriched from blood (not recorded which). These receptor sequences come from a man between 65 and 79 years old who had been exposed to COVID-19.

J is TRBJ1-3 and V is TRBV29-1; TRBD1 is a possible D gene (5 bases). The germline V and J ends were trimmed by 2 bases and 4 bases, with 6 bases remaining between them. The germline gives CDR1 SQVTM, CDR2 ANQGSEA. The CDR3 contains 12 residues. In DNA, the CDR3 is TGCAGCGTTGAACAGGGCGGAAACACCATATATTTT. Encoded protein: CSVEQGGNTIYF.

The chain employs TRBV27 and TRBJ1-6; D gene ambiguous. The CDR3 runs to 14 residues. Per the germline V gene, CDR1 is MNHEY and CDR2 is SMNVEV (reference sequence). Trimming left V 4 bases short and J 7 bases short, with 11 bases between. CDR3 sequence: CASSSPTRNSPLHF. Written as DNA, the CDR3 is TGTGCCAGCAGTTCTCCAACCAGGAATTCACCCCTCCACTTT.

The chain uses TRBV5-1 and TRBJ1-5; possibly TRBD1 for D (5 bases). This CDR3 has 14 residues. Trimming removed 0 bases at V and 4 bases at J, with 8 bases between. Germline CDR1 and CDR2: SGHRS and YFSETQ. CDR3 protein: CASSLEGPNQPQHF. In nucleotides, the CDR3 is TGCGCCAGCAGCTTGGAGGGGCCAAATCAGCCCCAGCATTTT.

This clone was detected once. This sequence joins TRBV5-1 and TRBJ2-2; tentative D call: TRBD2 (5 bases). CDR1 and CDR2 (germline): SGHRS, YFSETQ. Trimming took 0 bases from V and 1 from J, leaving 10 bases between them. This CDR3 has 16 residues. In DNA form, the CDR3 reads TGCGCCAGCAGCTTGGGGCCAGCGGTGAACACCGGGGAGCTGTTTTTT. This sequence encodes CASSLGPAVNTGELFF.

This clone turned up a few times. The chain employs TRBV27 and TRBJ1-1, with D maybe TRBD1 (6 bases). Trimming removed 3 bases at V and 4 bases at J, with 15 bases between. This CDR3 is 15 amino acids long. The germline CDR1 and CDR2 sequences are MNHEY and SMNVEV (reference sequence). The CDR3 DNA reads as TGTGCCAGCAGTTTCCGGGGGGGCCCGGGCACTGAAGCTTTCTTT. Its translation: CASSFRGGPGTEAFF.

V is TRBV24-1 and J is TRBJ2-7, with D perhaps matching TRBD2 (6 bases). Trimming cost V 1 base and J 4 bases, with 7 bases left between them. The V gene's germline CDR1 is KGHDR and CDR2 SFDVKD. The CDR3 extends over 13 amino acids. CDR3 residues: CATSDFGGYEQYF. CDR3 DNA sequence: TGTGCCACCAGTGATTTCGGGGGTTACGAGCAGTACTTC.

The rearrangement joins TRBV9 to TRBJ1-4; 8 nucleotides line up with TRBD1. J lost 8 bases, V lost 5 bases, and 14 bases had no gene match. Looked up from germline, CDR1 is SGDLS and CDR2 is YYNGEE. CDR3 size: 16 residues. The CDR3 protein is CASSWGVGTGEEKLFF. The CDR3 DNA reads TGTGCCAGCAGTTGGGGGGTCGGGACAGGAGAAGAAAAACTGTTTTTT.

The V gene is TRBV9, the J gene TRBJ2-5; 8 nucleotides line up with TRBD2. CDR1 is SGDLS, CDR2 YYNGEE, per germline. The CDR3 runs to 15 residues. J gave up 4 bases and V 0 bases, and 5 bases lay outside the gene matches. The CDR3 protein is CASSVAGRAGETQYF. CDR3 DNA sequence: TGTGCCAGCAGCGTAGCCGGGAGGGCCGGAGAGACCCAGTACTTC.

The V call is TRBV6-2 or TRBV6-3, the J call TRBJ2-2, with a possible D match to TRBD2 (7 bases). Deletions cut 2 bases from V and 2 bases from J, with 9 bases between. The CDR3 sequence is 15 residues long. Germline-derived CDR1 and CDR2 are MNHEY and SVGEGT. The chain's CDR3 is CASSYAGANTGELFF. The CDR3 DNA follows: TGTGCCAGCAGTTACGCGGGGGCCAACACCGGGGAGCTGTTTTTT.

J is TRBJ2-3 and V is TRBV7-2, with D maybe TRBD2 (5 bases). CDR3 length equals 11 residues. The V and J ends lost 8 bases and 6 bases respectively, with 9 bases between them. The germline V gene encodes CDR1 SGHTA and CDR2 FQGNSA. CDR3 sequence: CASQGGDTQYF. DNA of the CDR3: TGTGCCAGCCAAGGCGGGGATACGCAGTATTTT.

The chain joins TRBV11-3 to TRBJ2-1; 10 bases are shared with TRBD1. Per the germline V gene, CDR1 is SGHNT and CDR2 is YENEEA. This CDR3 region has 14 residues. V gave up 8 bases and J gave up 7 bases; unmatched junction bases: 8. The CDR3 nucleotides read TGTGCCAGCGGGACCGGGACAGGGGCGAATGAGCAGTTCTTC. Translating gives CASGTGTGANEQFF.

The gene calls are TRBV3-1 (or the pseudogene TRBV3-2) and TRBJ1-1, with D unclear. Trimming shortened V by 1 base and J by 3 bases, and 30 bases separated the two germline ends. The CDR3 totals 21 residues. The germline gives CDR1 LGHDT, CDR2 YNNKEL (reference sequence). The CDR3 here is CASSQVRPVTWEGRVDTEAFF. CDR3 DNA sequence: TGTGCCAGCAGCCAAGTCAGACCAGTTACGTGGGAGGGAAGGGTGGACACTGAAGCTTTCTTT.

This chain uses TRBV5-1 with TRBJ1-3; 9 positions agree with TRBD1. Unmatched junction bases numbered 1, after V lost 2 bases and J lost 7 bases. The CDR3 consists of 13 residues. Germline CDR1 is SGHRS and CDR2 is YFSETQ. The CDR3 bases are TGCGCCAGCAGCTTAGGACAGGGGAACACCATATATTTT. As protein: CASSLGQGNTIYF.

This chain links TRBV19 with TRBJ2-7, with 8 bases fitting TRBD1. Per germline, CDR1 LNHDA and CDR2 SQIVND (reference sequence). The CDR3 spans 17 residues. Trimming at V came to 1 base and at J to 6 bases, leaving 14 bases not matched to a gene. The CDR3 spells CASSIGRDRRLTSEQYF. The DNA for the CDR3 is TGTGCCAGTAGTATAGGCCGGGACAGGCGCCTTACTAGCGAGCAGTACTTC.

This sequence joins TRBV4-3 and TRBJ1-2; D call uncertain. Trimming took off 6 bases at V and 8 bases at J, with 13 bases between the two ends. The CDR3 sequence is 12 residues long. Per the germline V gene, CDR1 is LGHNA and CDR2 is YSLEER. CDR3 region: CASSKSAGGYTF. CDR3 in DNA: TGCGCCAGCAGTAAATCAGCCGGGGGCTACACCTTC.

V and J are TRBV19 and TRBJ1-4, with D possibly being TRBD1 (5 bases). Looked up from germline, CDR1 is LNHDA and CDR2 is SQIVND (reference sequence). The V gene lost 4 bases and the J gene lost 0 bases, with 12 bases spanning the gap. CDR3 length: 16 residues. The CDR3 bases are TGTGCCAGTAGTACAACGACAGCTGCAACTAATGAAAAACTGTTTTTT. Protein product: CASSTTTAATNEKLFF.

This chain joins TRBV24-1 and TRBJ1-5; no reliable D call. Germline V gene data show CDR1 as KGHDR and CDR2 as SFDVKD. V was clipped by 5 bases and J by 7 bases, with 14 bases between them. This CDR3 has 14 residues. CDR3 sequence: CATSASDFGQPQHF. CDR3 sequence (DNA): TGTGCCACCAGTGCCTCGGACTTTGGGCAGCCCCAGCATTTT.

This chain connects TRBV5-5 to TRBJ2-7; 10 nucleotides align to TRBD1. The germline CDR1 and CDR2 sequences are SGHKS and YYEKEE (reference sequence). J lost 7 bases, V lost 0 bases, and 7 bases had no gene match. The CDR3 is 15 amino acids. The DNA for the CDR3 is TGTGCCAGCAGCTTGGAGGGACAGGGGTCGAGAGAGCAGTACTTC. Translated: CASSLEGQGSREQYF.

The gene calls are TRBV30 and TRBJ1-1, with D perhaps TRBD1 (6 bases). This CDR3 comprises 11 residues. Germline V lookup: CDR1 GTSNPN, CDR2 SVGIG (reference sequence). Trimming removed 4 bases at V and 3 bases at J, with 6 bases between. DNA of the CDR3: TGTGCCTGGACAGGGGACACTGAAGCTTTCTTT. This translates into CAWTGDTEAFF.

The V call is TRBV7-9, the J call TRBJ1-2; D call uncertain. The length of the CDR3 is 14 residues. Per germline, CDR1 SEHNR and CDR2 FQNEAQ (reference sequence). Trimming stripped 0 bases from V and 0 bases from J, with 5 bases between. In DNA, the CDR3 is TGTGCCAGCAGCTTAGCAGAGGCTAACTATGGCTACACCTTC. This sequence encodes CASSLAEANYGYTF.

A single count supports this clone. V usage is TRBV19 and J usage is TRBJ1-4, with unresolved D. The V gene's germline CDR1 is LNHDA and CDR2 SQIVND (reference sequence). With 5 bases removed from V and 8 bases from J, the gap between germline ends came to 9 bases. The CDR3 runs 12 residues. CDR3: CASSGRREKLFF. The CDR3 DNA is TGTGCCAGTAGTGGCCGGAGGGAAAAACTGTTTTTT.

The genes are TRBV25-1 and TRBJ2-5; TRBD1 might be the D (5 bases). Trimming took 3 bases from V and 3 from J, leaving 17 bases between them. This CDR3 has 16 residues. Per the germline V gene, CDR1 is MGHDK and CDR2 is SYGVNS. CDR3: CASSDPLRTFEETQYF. The CDR3, as DNA: TGTGCCAGCAGTGACCCCCTGAGGACATTCGAAGAGACCCAGTACTTC.

The chain has TRBV5-6 and TRBJ2-7; 9 nucleotides match TRBD2. The V segment lost 0 bases and the J segment 4 bases; nucleotides outside the gene matches: 2. The CDR3 has 14 amino acids. CDR1 and CDR2 from the germline V gene are SGHDT and YYEEEE. The CDR3 DNA reads TGTGCCAGCAGCTTGGGACTAGCGGATTACGAGCAGTACTTC. Residues: CASSLGLADYEQYF.

V is TRBV4-1 and J is TRBJ2-5; D is uncertain. CDR1 MGHRA and CDR2 YSYEKL come from the germline V gene. The V end lost 0 bases, the J end lost 4 bases, and 12 bases lay between the germline ends. The CDR3 runs to 15 residues. CDR3 nucleotides: TGCGCCAGCAGCCAAGACGGCTTAGCTGGAGAGACCCAGTACTTC. As protein: CASSQDGLAGETQYF.

This clone was recorded only once. The V call is TRBV30, the J call TRBJ1-2, with TRBD1 as a possible D gene (6 bases). CDR1 is GTSNPN and CDR2 is SVGIG in the germline V gene (reference sequence). With 4 bases removed from V and 5 bases from J, the gap between germline ends came to 23 bases. The CDR3 extends over 16 amino acids. As DNA, the CDR3 is TGTGCCTGGACTCCTCCCATCTCCCAGGGGCAATATGGCTACACCTTC. It codes for CAWTPPISQGQYGYTF.

The gene calls are TRBV7-2 and TRBJ2-1; 7 nucleotides match TRBD1. The J segment lost 8 bases and the V segment lost 5 bases, leaving 9 bases of the junction unmatched. The germline V gene has CDR1 SGHTA and CDR2 FQGNSA. CDR3 length equals 14 residues. CDR3: CASSPDRVGDEQFF. CDR3 sequence (DNA): TGTGCCAGCAGCCCCGACAGGGTGGGCGATGAGCAGTTCTTC.

This chain uses TRBV14 with TRBJ2-7, with D unresolved. V lost 4 bases to trimming and J lost 2 bases, with 27 bases between them. There are 19 residues in the CDR3. CDR1 and CDR2 (germline): SGHDN, FVKESK. CDR3 coding DNA: TGTGCCAGCAGCCCGATGGCAGGAACCCTCCTCTCCCCCGCCTACGAGCAGTACTTC. It codes for CASSPMAGTLLSPAYEQYF.